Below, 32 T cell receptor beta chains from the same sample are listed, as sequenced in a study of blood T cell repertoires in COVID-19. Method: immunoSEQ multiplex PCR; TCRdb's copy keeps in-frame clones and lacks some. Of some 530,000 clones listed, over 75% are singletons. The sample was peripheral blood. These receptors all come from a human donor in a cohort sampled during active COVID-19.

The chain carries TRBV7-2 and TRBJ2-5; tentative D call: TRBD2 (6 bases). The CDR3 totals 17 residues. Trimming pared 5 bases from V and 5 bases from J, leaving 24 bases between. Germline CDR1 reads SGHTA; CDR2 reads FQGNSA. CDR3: CASSPHSMTSLGETQYF. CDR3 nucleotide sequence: TGTGCCAGCAGCCCCCACTCCATGACTAGTTTGGGGGAGACCCAGTACTTC.

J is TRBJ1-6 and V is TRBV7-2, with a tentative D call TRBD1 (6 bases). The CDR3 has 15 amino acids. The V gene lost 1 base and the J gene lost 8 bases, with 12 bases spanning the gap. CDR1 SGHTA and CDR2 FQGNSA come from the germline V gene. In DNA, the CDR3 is TGTGCCAGCAGCTTAGACGCAGGGGTTGATTCACCCCTCCACTTT. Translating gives CASSLDAGVDSPLHF.

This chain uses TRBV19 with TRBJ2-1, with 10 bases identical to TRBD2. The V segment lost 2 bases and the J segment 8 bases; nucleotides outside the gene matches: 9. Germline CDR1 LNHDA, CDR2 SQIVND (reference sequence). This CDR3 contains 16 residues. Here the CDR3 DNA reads TGTGCCAGTAGTATAATAGGGCTAGCGGGAGTCTATGAGCAGTTCTTC. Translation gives CASSIIGLAGVYEQFF. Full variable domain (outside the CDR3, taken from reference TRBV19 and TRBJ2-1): DGGITQSPKYLFRKEGQNVTLSCEQNLNHDAMYWYRQDPGQGLRLIYYSQIVNDFQKGDIAEGYSVSREKKESFPLTVTSAQKNPTAFYLCASSIIGLAGVYEQFFGPGTRLTVL.

The CDR3 nucleotides are TGTGCCAGTAGTATAGATCTAGCGGGAGGTCTAGATACGCAGTATTTT. Protein sequence: CASSIDLAGGLDTQYF. This chain joins TRBV19 and TRBJ2-3, with 11 bases lining up with TRBD2. Germline CDR1 and CDR2: LNHDA and SQIVND (reference sequence). The CDR3 runs 16 residues. Trimming removed 0 bases from V and 5 bases from J; junction bases left unmatched: 4.

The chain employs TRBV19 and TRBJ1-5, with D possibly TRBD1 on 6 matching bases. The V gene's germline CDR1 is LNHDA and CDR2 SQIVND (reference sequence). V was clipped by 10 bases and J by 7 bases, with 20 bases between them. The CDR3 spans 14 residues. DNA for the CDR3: TGTGCCACCGGACACTCAAGGGGGGGGCAGCCCCAGCATTTT. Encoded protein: CATGHSRGGQPQHF.

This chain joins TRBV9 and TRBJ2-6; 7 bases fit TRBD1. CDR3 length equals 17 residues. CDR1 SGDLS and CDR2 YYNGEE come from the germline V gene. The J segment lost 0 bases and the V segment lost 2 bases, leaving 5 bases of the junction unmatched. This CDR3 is CASSVRDRSSGANVLTF. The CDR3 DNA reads TGTGCCAGCAGCGTCCGGGACAGAAGCTCTGGGGCCAACGTCCTGACTTTC.

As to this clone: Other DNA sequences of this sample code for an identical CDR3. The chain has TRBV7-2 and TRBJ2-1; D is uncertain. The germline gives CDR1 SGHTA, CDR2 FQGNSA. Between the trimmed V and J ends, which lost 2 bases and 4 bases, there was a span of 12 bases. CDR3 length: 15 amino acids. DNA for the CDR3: TGTGCCAGCAGCTTAAGCTCGGGTCCTTACAATGAGCAGTTCTTC. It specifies CASSLSSGPYNEQFF.

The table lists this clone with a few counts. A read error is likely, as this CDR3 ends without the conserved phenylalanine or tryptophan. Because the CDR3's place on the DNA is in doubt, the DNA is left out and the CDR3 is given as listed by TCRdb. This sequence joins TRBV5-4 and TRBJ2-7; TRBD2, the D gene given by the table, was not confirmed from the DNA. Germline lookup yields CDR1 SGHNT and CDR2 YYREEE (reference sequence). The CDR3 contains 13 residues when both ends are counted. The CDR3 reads CASSLRPGTSEAL.

DNA for the CDR3: TGTGCCAGTAGTATAGGACGACAGATCACTGAAGCTTTCTTT. Its translation: CASSIGRQITEAFF. The chain has TRBV19 and TRBJ1-1, with a weak D call TRBD1 (5 bases). The V end was cut by 1 base, the J end by 4 bases, with 10 bases between. The CDR3 loop spans 14 amino acids. Per the germline V gene, CDR1 is LNHDA and CDR2 is SQIVND (reference sequence). The entire variable domain, with the rest obtained from reference TRBV19 and TRBJ1-1, is as follows: DGGITQSPKYLFRKEGQNVTLSCEQNLNHDAMYWYRQDPGQGLRLIYYSQIVNDFQKGDIAEGYSVSREKKESFPLTVTSAQKNPTAFYLCASSIGRQITEAFFGQGTRLTVV.

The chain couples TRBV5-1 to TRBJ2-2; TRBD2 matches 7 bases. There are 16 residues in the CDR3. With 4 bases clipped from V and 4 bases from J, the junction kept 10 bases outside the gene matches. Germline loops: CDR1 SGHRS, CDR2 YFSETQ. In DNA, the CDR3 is TGCGCCAGCAGCCGGGAGCGCGGGAGAAGCACCGGGGAGCTGTTTTTT. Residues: CASSRERGRSTGELFF.

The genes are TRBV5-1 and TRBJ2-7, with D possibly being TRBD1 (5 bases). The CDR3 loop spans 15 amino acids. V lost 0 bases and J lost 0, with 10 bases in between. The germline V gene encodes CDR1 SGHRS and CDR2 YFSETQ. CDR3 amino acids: CASSLAAGSSYEQYF. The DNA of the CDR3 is TGCGCCAGCAGCTTGGCGGCAGGGTCCTCCTACGAGCAGTACTTC.

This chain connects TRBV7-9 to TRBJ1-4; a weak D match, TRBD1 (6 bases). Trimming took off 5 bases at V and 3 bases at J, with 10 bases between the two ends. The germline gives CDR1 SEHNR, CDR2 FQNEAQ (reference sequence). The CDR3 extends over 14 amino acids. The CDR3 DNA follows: TGTGCCAGCAGCCACAGGGTTTCTAATGAAAAACTGTTTTTT. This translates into CASSHRVSNEKLFF.

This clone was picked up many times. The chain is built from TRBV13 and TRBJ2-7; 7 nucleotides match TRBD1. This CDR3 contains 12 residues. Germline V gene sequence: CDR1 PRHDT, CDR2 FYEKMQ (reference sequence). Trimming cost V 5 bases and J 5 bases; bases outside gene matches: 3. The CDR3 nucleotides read TGTGCCAGCAGCGTCGGACAGGACGAGCAGTACTTC. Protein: CASSVGQDEQYF.

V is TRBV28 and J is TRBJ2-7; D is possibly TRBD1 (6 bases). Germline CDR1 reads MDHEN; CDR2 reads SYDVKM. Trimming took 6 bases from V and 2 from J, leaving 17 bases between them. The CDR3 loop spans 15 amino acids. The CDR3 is CASSLRQDPPYEQYF. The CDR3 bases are TGTGCCAGCAGCCTGCGACAGGATCCCCCCTACGAGCAGTACTTC.

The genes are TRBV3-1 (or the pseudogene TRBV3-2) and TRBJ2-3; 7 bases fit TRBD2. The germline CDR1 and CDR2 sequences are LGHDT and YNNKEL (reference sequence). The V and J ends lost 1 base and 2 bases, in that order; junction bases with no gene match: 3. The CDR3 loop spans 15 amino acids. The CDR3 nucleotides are TGTGCCAGCAGCCAAGGGGAGGGAGACACAGATACGCAGTATTTT. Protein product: CASSQGEGDTDTQYF.

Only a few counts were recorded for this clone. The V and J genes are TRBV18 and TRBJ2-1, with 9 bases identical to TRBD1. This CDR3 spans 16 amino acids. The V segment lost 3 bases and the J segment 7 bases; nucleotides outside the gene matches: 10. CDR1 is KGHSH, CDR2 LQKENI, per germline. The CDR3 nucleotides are TGTGCCAGCTCACCGACGATCCGGGACAGGGCAAATGAGCAGTTCTTC. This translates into CASSPTIRDRANEQFF.

CDR3 DNA: TGTGCCAGCAGTTACGGAGAGCCTAGCACAGATACGCAGTATTTT. Protein: CASSYGEPSTDTQYF. This chain joins TRBV6-6 and TRBJ2-3, with unresolved D. The CDR3 contains 15 residues. Looked up from germline, CDR1 is MNHNY and CDR2 is SVGAGI (reference sequence). Trimming removed 2 bases at V and 0 bases at J, with 9 bases between.

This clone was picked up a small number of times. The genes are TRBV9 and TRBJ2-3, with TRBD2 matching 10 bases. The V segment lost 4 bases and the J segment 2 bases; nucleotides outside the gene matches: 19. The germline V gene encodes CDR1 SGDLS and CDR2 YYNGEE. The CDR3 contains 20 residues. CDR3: CASSFSASGRFGLDTDTQYF. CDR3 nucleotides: TGTGCCAGCAGCTTTTCAGCTAGCGGGAGATTCGGTCTGGACACAGATACGCAGTATTTT.

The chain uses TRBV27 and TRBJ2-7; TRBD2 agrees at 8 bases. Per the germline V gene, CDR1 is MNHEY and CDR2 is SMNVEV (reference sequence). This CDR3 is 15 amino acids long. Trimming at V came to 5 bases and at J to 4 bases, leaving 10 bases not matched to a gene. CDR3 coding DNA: TGTGCCAGCAGTACCCTAGGTAGCGGGACGTACGAGCAGTACTTC. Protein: CASSTLGSGTYEQYF.

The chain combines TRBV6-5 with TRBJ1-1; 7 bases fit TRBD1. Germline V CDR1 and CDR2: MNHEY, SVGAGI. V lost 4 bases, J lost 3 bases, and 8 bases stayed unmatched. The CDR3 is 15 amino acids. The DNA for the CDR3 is TGTGCCAGCAGTTGGTCTACAGGGGCCGACACTGAAGCTTTCTTT. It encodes CASSWSTGADTEAFF.

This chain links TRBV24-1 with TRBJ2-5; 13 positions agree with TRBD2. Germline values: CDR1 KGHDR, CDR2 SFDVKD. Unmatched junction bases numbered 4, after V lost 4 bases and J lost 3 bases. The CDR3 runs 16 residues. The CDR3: CATSDPGLAGEETQYF. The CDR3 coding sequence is TGTGCCACCAGTGACCCCGGACTAGCGGGGGAAGAGACCCAGTACTTC.

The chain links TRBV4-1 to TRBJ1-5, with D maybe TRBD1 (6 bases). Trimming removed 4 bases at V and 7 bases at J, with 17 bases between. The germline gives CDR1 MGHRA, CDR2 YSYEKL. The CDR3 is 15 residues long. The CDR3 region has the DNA TGCGCCAGCAGCCGCGCACAGGGTCTAGGGCAGCCCCAGCATTTT. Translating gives CASSRAQGLGQPQHF.

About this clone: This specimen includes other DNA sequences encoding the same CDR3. The CDR3 is CASSPYNEQFF. The DNA of the CDR3 is TGTGCCAGCAGCCCGTACAATGAGCAGTTCTTC. This chain joins TRBV7-9 and TRBJ2-1; D ambiguous. Germline V lookup: CDR1 SEHNR, CDR2 FQNEAQ (reference sequence). The CDR3 consists of 11 residues. The V gene lost 5 bases and the J gene lost 4 bases, with 3 bases spanning the gap.

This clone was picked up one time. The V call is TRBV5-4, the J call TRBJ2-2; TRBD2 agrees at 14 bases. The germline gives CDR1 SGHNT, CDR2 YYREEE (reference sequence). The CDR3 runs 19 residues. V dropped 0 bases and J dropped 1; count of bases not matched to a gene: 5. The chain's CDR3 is CASSLEGLAGVGNTGELFF. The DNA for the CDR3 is TGTGCCAGCAGCTTGGAGGGACTAGCGGGAGTAGGGAACACCGGGGAGCTGTTTTTT.

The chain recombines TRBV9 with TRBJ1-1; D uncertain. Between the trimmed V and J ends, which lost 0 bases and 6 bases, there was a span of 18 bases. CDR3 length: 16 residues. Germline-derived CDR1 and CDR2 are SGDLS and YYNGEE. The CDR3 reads CASSVEGGSSVSEAFF. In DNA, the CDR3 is TGTGCCAGCAGCGTAGAGGGAGGGAGTTCCGTTTCTGAAGCTTTCTTT. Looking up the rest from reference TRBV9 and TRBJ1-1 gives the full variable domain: DSGVTQTPKHLITATGQRVTLRCSPRSGDLSVYWYQQSLDQGLQFLIQYYNGEERAKGNILERFSAQQFPDLHSELNLSSLELGDSALYFCASSVEGGSSVSEAFFGQGTRLTVV.

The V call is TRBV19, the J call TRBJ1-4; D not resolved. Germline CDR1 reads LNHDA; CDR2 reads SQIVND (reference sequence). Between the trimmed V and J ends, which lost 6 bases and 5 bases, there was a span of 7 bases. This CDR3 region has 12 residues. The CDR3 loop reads CASRRSNEKLFF. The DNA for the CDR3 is TGTGCCAGTAGGCGTTCCAATGAAAAACTGTTTTTT. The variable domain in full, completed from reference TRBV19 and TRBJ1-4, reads DGGITQSPKYLFRKEGQNVTLSCEQNLNHDAMYWYRQDPGQGLRLIYYSQIVNDFQKGDIAEGYSVSREKKESFPLTVTSAQKNPTAFYLCASRRSNEKLFFGSGTQLSVL.

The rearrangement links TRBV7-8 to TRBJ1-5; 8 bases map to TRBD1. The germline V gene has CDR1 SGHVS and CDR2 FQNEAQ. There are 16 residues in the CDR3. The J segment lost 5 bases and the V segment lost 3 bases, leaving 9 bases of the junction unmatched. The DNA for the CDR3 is TGTGCCAGCAGCTTTAGAGAGGACAGGGCTGATCAGCCCCAGCATTTT. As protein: CASSFREDRADQPQHF.

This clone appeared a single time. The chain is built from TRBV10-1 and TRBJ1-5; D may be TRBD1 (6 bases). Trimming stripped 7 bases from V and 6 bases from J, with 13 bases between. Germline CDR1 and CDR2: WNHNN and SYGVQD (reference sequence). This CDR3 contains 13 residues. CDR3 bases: TGCGCCAGCAAGGGGAGGGACACTCAGCCCCAGCATTTT. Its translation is CASKGRDTQPQHF.

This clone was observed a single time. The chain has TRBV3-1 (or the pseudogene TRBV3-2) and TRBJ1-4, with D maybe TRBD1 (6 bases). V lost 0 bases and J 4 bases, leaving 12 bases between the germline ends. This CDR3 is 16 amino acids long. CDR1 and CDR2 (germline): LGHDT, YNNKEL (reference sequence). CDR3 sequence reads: CASSQDWPGVNEKLFF. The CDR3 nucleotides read TGTGCCAGCAGCCAAGATTGGCCAGGGGTTAATGAAAAACTGTTTTTT.

The DNA for the CDR3 is TGTGCCATCAGTGAGGGAGCTTACAATGAGCAGTTCTTC. Encoded protein: CAISEGAYNEQFF. The genes are TRBV10-3 and TRBJ2-1; D unresolved. This CDR3 comprises 13 residues. CDR1 is ENHRY, CDR2 SYGVKD, per germline. V gave up 2 bases and J gave up 4 bases, with 6 bases separating them.

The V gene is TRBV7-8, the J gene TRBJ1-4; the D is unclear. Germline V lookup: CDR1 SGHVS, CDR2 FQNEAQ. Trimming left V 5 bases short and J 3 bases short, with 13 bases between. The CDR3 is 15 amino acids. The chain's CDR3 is CASSIRGRANEKLFF. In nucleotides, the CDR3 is TGTGCCAGCAGCATTAGAGGGAGAGCTAATGAAAAACTGTTTTTT.

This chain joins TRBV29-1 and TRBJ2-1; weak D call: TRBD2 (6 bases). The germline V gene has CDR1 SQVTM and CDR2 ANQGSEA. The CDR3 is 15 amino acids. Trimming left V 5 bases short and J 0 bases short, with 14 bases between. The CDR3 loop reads CSVLGGESSYNEQFF. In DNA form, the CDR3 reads TGCAGCGTTCTCGGCGGGGAGAGCTCCTACAATGAGCAGTTCTTC.